The clone carrying this T cell receptor (beta chain) was observed a handful of times. The antigen remains unidentified. This sample was taken from a study of beta chain features in type 1 diabetes. Study summary: Across the samples, 107,917,701 sorted cells were examined in total. Findings of the study overall: When Type 1 diabetes patients were examined, their TCRB CDR3s proved moderately but significantly shorter in all four CD4+ subsets.

All of the sorted populations showed purity greater than 95%. cDNA synthesis used the whole RNA isolate, giving expressed TCRB sequences. Produced via immunoSEQ multiplex PCR; TCRdb's table is partial and in-frame only. The sample lists approximately 130,000 clones, 17% seen once, with 2.6% in the top ten. This CDR3 is built from 12 residues. The germline V and J ends were trimmed by 5 bases and 5 bases, with 8 bases remaining between them. Germline lookup yields CDR1 MNHNY and CDR2 SVGAGI (reference sequence). This receptor was identified in a man aged 18 to 30 with type 1 diabetes. Sequenced input: central memory CD4+ T cells from blood. The chain recombines TRBV6-6 with TRBJ2-3, with D perhaps matching TRBD1 or TRBD2 (5 bases each). CDR3 in amino acids: CASSLGGDTQYF. For the CDR3, the DNA is TGTGCCAGCAGTCTTGGGGGAGATACGCAGTATTTT.